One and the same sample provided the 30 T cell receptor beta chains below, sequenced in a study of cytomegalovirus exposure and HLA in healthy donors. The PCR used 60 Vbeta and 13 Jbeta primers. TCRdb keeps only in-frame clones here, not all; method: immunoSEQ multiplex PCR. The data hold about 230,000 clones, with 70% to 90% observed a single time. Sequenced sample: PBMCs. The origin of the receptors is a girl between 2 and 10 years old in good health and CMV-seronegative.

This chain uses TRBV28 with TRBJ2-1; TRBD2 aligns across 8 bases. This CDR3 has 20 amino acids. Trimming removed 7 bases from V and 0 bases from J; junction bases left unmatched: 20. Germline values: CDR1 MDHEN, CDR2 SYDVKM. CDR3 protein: CASTKTGLAREKSSYNEQFF. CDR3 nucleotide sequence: TGTGCCAGCACCAAAACAGGACTAGCTAGAGAGAAAAGCTCCTACAATGAGCAGTTCTTC.

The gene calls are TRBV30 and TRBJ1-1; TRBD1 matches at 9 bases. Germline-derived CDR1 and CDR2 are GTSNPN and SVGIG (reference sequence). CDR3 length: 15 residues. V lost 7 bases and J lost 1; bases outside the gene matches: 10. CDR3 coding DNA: TGTGCCTCCTGGGGGACAGGGAAGGGGAACACTGAAGCTTTCTTT. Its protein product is CASWGTGKGNTEAFF.

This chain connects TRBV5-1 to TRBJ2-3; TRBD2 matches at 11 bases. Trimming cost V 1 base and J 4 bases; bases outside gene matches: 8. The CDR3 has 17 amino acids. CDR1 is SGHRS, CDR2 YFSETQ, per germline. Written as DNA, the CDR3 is TGCGCCAGCAGCTTGTCTACTAGCGGGAGTGGCCCAGATACGCAGTATTTT. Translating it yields CASSLSTSGSGPDTQYF.

The chain's CDR3 is CASRPTEVYGYTF. For the CDR3, the DNA is TGCGCCAGCAGACCGACAGAGGTCTATGGCTACACCTTC. This chain links TRBV5-1 with TRBJ1-2; D perhaps matches TRBD1 (5 bases). CDR1 is SGHRS, CDR2 YFSETQ, per germline. V was trimmed by 5 bases and J by 4 bases, leaving 12 bases between them. The CDR3 spans 13 residues.

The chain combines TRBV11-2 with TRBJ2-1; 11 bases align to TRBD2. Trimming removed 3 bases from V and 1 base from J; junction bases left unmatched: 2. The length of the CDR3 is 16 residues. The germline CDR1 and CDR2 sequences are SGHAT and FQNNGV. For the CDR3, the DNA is TGTGCCAGCAGCTTTATAGCGGGGGGGTCCTACAATGAGCAGTTCTTC. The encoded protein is CASSFIAGGSYNEQFF.

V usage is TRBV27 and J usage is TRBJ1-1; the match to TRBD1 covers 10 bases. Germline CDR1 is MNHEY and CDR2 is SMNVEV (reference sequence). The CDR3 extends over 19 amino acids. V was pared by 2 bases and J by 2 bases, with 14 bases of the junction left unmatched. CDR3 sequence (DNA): TGTGCCAGCAGTTTAACCCACGGCAGCGACAGGGGGCGAAACACTGAAGCTTTCTTT. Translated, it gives CASSLTHGSDRGRNTEAFF.

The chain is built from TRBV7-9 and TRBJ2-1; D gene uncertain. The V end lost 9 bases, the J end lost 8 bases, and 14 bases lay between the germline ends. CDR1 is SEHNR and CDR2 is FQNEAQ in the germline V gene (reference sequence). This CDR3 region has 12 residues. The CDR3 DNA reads TGTGCCAGTGACTTGGTGTCACATGAGCAGTTCTTC. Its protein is CASDLVSHEQFF.

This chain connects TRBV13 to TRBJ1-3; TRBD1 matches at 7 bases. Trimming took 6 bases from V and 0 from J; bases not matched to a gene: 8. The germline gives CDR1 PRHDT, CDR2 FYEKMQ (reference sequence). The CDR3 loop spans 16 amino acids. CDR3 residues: CASRVGGQSSGNTIYF. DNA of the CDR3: TGTGCCAGCAGGGTTGGGGGACAGAGCTCTGGAAACACCATATATTTT.

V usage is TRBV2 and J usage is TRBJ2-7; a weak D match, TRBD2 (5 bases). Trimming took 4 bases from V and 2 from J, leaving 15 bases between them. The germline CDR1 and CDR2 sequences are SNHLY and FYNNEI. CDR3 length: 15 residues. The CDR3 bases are TGTGCCAGCAGTGGCCGCCAGCGGTCAACCTACGAGCAGTACTTC. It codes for CASSGRQRSTYEQYF. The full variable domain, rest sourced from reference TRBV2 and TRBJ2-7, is EPEVTQTPSHQVTQMGQEVILRCVPISNHLYFYWYRQILGQKVEFLVSFYNNEISEKSEIFDDQFSVERPDGSNFTLKIRSTKLEDSAMYFCASSGRQRSTYEQYFGPGTRLTVT.

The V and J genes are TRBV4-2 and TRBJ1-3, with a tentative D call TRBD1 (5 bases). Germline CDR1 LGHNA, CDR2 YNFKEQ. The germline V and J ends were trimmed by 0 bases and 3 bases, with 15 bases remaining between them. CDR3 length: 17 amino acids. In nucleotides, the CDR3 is TGTGCCAGCAGCCAAGATCTCTGGGGGGGAAGTGGAAACACCATATATTTT. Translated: CASSQDLWGGSGNTIYF.

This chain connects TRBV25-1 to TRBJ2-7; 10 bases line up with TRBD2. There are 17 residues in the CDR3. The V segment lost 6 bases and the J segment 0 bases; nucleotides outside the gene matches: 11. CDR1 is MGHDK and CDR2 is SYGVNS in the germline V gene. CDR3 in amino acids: CASRATGLAASSYEQYF. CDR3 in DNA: TGTGCCAGCAGAGCCACTGGACTAGCGGCGAGCTCCTACGAGCAGTACTTC.

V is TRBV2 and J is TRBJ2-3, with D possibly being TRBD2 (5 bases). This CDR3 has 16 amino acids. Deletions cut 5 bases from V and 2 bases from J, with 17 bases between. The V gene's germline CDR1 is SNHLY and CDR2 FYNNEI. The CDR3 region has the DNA TGTGCCAGCAGTCCGGGGTTAGCGCCGGCCACAGATACGCAGTATTTT. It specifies CASSPGLAPATDTQYF.

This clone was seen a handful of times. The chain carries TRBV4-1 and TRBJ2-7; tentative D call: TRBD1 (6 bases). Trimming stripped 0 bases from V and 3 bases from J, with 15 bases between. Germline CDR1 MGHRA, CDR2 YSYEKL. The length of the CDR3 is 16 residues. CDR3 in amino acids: CASSQDLGTQYYEQYF. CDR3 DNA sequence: TGCGCCAGCAGCCAAGATCTGGGGACACAATACTACGAGCAGTACTTC.

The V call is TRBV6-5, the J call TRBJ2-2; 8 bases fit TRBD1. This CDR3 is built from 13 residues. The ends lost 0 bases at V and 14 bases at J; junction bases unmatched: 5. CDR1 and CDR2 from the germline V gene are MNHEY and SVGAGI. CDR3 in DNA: TGTGCCAGCAGTTACTCCGACAGGGGAGGACTGTTTTTT. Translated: CASSYSDRGGLFF.

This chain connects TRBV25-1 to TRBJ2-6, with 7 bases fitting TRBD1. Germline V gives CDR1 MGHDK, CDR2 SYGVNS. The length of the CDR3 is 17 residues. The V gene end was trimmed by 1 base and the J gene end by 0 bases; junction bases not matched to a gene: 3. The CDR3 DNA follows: TGTGCCAGCAGTGAATCGACAGGGCCCTCTGGGGCCAACGTCCTGACTTTC. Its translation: CASSESTGPSGANVLTF.

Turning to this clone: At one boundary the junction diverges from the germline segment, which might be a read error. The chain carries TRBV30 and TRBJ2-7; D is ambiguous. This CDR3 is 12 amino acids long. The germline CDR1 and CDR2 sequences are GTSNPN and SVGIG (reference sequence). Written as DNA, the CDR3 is TGTGCCTGGAGTGTACTGTCCTCCGAGCAGTACTTC. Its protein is CAWSVLSSEQYF.

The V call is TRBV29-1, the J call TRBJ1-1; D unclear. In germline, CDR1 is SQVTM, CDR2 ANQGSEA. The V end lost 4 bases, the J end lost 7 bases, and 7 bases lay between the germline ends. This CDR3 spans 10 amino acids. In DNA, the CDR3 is TGCAGCGTTGCCGACATTGAAGCTTTCTTT. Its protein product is CSVADIEAFF. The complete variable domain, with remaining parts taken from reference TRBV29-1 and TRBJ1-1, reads SAVISQKPSRDICQRGTSLTIQCQVDSQVTMMFWYRQQPGQSLTLIATANQGSEATYESGFVIDKFPISRPNLTFSTLTVSNMSPEDSSIYLCSVADIEAFFGQGTRLTVV.

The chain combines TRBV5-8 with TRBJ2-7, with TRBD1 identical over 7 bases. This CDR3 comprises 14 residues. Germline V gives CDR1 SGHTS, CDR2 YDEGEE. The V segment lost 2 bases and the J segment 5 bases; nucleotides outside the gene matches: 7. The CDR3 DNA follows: TGTGCCAGCAGCTTTACAGGGGTTGGGAACGAGCAGTACTTC. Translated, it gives CASSFTGVGNEQYF.

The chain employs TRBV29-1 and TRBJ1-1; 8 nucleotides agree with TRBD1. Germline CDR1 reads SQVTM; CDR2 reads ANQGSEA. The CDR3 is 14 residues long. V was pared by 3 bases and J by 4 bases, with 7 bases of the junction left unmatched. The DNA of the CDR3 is TGCAGCGTTGAGGGGGGGACAGGAGCCACTGAAGCTTTCTTT. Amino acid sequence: CSVEGGTGATEAFF.

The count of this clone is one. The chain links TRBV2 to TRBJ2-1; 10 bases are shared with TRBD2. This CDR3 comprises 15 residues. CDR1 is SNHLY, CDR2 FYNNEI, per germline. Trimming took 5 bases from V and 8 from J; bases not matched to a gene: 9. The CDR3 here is CASSSLAGGDDEQFF. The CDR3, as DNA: TGTGCCAGCAGTTCATTAGCGGGAGGCGACGATGAGCAGTTCTTC.

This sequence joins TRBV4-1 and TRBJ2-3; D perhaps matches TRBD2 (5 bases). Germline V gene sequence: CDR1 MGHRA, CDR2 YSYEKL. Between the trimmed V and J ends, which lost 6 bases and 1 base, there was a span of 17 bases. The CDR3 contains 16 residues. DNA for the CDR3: TGCGCCAGCAGGTTGGATGAGAACGGGGGCACAGATACGCAGTATTTT. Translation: CASRLDENGGTDTQYF.

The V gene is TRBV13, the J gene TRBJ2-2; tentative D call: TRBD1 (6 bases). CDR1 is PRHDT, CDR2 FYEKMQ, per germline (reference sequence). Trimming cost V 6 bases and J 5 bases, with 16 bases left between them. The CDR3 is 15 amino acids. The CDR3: CASSSGAVGTGELFF. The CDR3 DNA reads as TGTGCCAGCAGTTCAGGGGCTGTCGGGACCGGGGAGCTGTTTTTT.

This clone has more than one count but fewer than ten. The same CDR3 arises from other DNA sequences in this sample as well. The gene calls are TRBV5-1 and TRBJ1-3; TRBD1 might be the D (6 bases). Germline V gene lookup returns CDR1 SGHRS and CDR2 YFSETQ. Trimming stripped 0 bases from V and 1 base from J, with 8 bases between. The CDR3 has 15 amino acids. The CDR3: CASSLGRGSGNTIYF. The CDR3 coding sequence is TGCGCCAGCAGCTTGGGTAGGGGGTCTGGAAACACCATATATTTT.

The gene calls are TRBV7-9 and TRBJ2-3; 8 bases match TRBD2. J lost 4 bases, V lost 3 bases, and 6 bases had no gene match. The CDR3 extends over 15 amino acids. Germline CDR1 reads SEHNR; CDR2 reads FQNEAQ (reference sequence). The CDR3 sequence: CASSFWREVSDTQYF. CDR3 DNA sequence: TGTGCCAGCAGCTTCTGGCGGGAGGTATCAGATACGCAGTATTTT.

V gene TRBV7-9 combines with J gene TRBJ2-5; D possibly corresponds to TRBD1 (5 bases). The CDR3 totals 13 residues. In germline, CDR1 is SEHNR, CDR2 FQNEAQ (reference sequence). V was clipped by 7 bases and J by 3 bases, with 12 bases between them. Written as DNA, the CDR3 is TGTGCCAGCAAAATAGTAGGGGAAGAGACCCAGTACTTC. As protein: CASKIVGEETQYF.

The CDR3 region is CASSRTLMQGAKNTEAFF. CDR3 nucleotides: TGCGCCAGCAGCCGGACCCTAATGCAGGGGGCTAAGAACACTGAAGCTTTCTTT. The chain links TRBV4-1 to TRBJ1-1, with 8 bases lining up with TRBD1. The CDR3 runs to 18 residues. The ends lost 4 bases at V and 1 base at J; junction bases unmatched: 14. Per the germline V gene, CDR1 is MGHRA and CDR2 is YSYEKL.

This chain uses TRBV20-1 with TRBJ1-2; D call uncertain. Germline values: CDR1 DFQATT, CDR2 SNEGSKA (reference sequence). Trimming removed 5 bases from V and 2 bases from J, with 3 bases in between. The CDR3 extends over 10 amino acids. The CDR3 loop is CSARNYGYTF. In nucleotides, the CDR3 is TGCAGTGCTCGGAACTATGGCTACACCTTC.

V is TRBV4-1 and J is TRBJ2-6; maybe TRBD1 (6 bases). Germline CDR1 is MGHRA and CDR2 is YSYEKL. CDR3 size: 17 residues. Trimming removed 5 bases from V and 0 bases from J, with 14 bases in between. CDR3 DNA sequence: TGCGCCAGCAGCTCTAGGGGGTTTAGCTCTGGGGCCAACGTCCTGACTTTC. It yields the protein CASSSRGFSSGANVLTF.

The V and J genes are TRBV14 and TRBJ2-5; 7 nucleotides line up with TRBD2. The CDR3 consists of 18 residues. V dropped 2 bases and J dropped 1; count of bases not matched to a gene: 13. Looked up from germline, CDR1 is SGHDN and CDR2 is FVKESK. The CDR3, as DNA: TGTGCCAGCAGCCAACTATTTGCGGGAGTCCCTCTCCAAGAGACCCAGTACTTC. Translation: CASSQLFAGVPLQETQYF.

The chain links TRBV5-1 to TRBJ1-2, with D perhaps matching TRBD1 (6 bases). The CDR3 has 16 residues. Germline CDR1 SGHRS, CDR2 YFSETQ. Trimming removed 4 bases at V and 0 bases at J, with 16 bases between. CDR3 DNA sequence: TGCGCCAGCAGCGTCAAGGGGGACCTCTCTAACTATGGCTACACCTTC. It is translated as CASSVKGDLSNYGYTF.